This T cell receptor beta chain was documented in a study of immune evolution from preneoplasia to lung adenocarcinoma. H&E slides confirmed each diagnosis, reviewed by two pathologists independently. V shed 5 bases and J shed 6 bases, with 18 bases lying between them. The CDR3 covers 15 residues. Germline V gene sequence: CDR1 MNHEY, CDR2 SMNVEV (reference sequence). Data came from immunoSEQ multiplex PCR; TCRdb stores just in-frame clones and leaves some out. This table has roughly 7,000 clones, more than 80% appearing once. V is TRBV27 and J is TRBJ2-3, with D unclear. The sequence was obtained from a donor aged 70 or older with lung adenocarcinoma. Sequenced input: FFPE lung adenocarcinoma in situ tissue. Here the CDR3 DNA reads TGTGCCAGCAGTCAGACATACGAGGTTTTTGATACGCAGTATTTT. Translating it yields CASSQTYEVFDTQYF.